This T cell receptor (beta chain) stems from a study of OX40 agonist ivuxolimab in advanced cancers. TCRdb's table, derived via immunoSEQ multiplex PCR, lists solely in-frame clones and lacks some. The data show approximately 60,000 clones, around 83% seen once. This sequence was found in an adult with an advanced solid tumor such as melanoma, head and neck, liver or kidney cancer. The sequencing here drew on CD4+ or CD8+ T cells sorted from blood, taken in a trial of the OX40 agonist ivuxolimab.

The CDR3 region has the DNA TGTGCCAGCAGCCCCGACCTGGGGAACTATGGCTACACCTTC. As protein: CASSPDLGNYGYTF. The chain has TRBV7-9 and TRBJ1-2, with D uncertain. The CDR3 contains 14 residues. Trimming pared 5 bases from V and 2 bases from J, leaving 12 bases between. CDR1 and CDR2 (germline): SEHNR, FQNEAQ (reference sequence).